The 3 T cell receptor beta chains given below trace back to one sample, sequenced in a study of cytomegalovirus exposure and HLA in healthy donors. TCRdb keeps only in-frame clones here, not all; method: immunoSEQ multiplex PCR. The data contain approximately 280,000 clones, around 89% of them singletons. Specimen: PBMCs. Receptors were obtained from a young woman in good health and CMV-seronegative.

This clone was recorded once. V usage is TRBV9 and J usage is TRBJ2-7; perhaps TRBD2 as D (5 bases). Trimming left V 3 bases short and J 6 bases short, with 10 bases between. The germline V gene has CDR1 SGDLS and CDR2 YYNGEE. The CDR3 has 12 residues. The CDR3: CASSGRGSEQYF. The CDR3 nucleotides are TGTGCCAGCAGCGGCCGTGGGAGCGAGCAGTACTTC.

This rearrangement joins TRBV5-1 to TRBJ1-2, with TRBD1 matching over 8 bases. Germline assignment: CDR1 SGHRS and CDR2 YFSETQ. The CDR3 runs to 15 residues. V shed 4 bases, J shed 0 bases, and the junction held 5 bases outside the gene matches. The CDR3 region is CASSATGEANYGYTF. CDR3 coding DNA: TGCGCCAGCAGCGCGACAGGGGAAGCTAACTATGGCTACACCTTC.

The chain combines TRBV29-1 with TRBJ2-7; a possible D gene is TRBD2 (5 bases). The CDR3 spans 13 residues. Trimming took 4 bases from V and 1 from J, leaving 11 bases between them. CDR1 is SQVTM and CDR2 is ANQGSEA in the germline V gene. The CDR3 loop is CSVARRQSYEQYF. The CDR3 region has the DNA TGCAGCGTTGCCAGGAGGCAGTCCTACGAGCAGTACTTC.